A selection of T cell receptor beta chains follows, all from one sample in a study of response to subunit inactivated influenza vaccine. Each CDR3 protein gets one entry after TCRdb re-called the RT-PCR reads with MiXCR. The table includes hundreds of thousands of distinct CDR3 sequences, under 15% detected once. Here the sequenced sample was PBMCs from blood, taken roughly 46 days after vaccination. The receptors here all came from a man in his fifties or sixties who received an inactivated influenza vaccine. Each CDR3 is given with its conserved first and last residue. D genes are given only for firm matches. A clone size is listed for some rows: how often the clone was seen (once, few, many), or a class if it is expanded.

d_gene,j_gene,abundance,v_gene,CDR3aa,CDR3nt
.,TRBJ1-1,few,TRBV6-1,CASSEVYGNTEAFF,TGTGCCAGCAGTGAAGTGTACGGGAACACTGAAGCTTTCTTT
.,TRBJ2-7,.,TRBV28,CASSLVEGSYEQYF,TGTGCCAGCAGTTTAGTGGAGGGGTCTTACGAGCAGTACTTC
.,TRBJ2-3,few,TRBV10-3,CAISLEAGTSGTDTQYF,TGTGCCATCAGCTTGGAGGCAGGGACATCGGGCACAGATACGCAGTATTTT
TRBD1,TRBJ2-7,.,TRBV15,CATSRALGQFFEQYF,TGTGCCACCAGCAGGGCTCTGGGACAGTTCTTCGAGCAGTACTTC
TRBD2,TRBJ2-2,.,TRBV6-1,CASNMGLAGGPNTGELFF,TGTGCCAGCAATATGGGACTAGCGGGGGGCCCGAACACCGGGGAGCTGTTTTTT
TRBD1,TRBJ1-5,few,TRBV6-5,CASSYSYRGLSNQPQHF,TGTGCCAGCAGTTACTCGTACAGGGGGCTTAGCAATCAGCCCCAGCATTTT
.,TRBJ2-1,.,TRBV7-9,CASSFSARRNEQFF,TGTGCCAGCAGCTTTAGTGCTAGACGAAATGAGCAGTTCTTC
TRBD2,TRBJ2-3,many,TRBV20-1,CSANPLTGGGLIDTQYF,TGCAGTGCCAATCCCCTTACGGGGGGGGGCCTAATAGATACGCAGTATTTT
.,TRBJ2-7,many,TRBV20-1,CSARPPKTPGYEQYF,TGCAGTGCTAGACCCCCGAAGACGCCAGGGTACGAGCAGTACTTC
.,TRBJ1-4,.,TRBV20-1,CSAPHRDNPEKLFF,TGCAGTGCGCCGCATCGGGACAACCCTGAAAAACTGTTTTTT
.,TRBJ2-3,.,TRBV27,CASRLQVSDTQYF,TGTGCCAGCAGACTCCAGGTTTCAGATACGCAGTATTTT
.,TRBJ2-1,.,TRBV11-1,CASSPGQNSYNEQFF,TGTGCCAGCAGCCCCGGACAGAACTCCTACAATGAGCAGTTCTTC
TRBD2,TRBJ2-1,.,TRBV5-1,CASSFGTSGFYNEQFF,TGCGCCAGCAGCTTCGGGACTAGCGGATTCTACAATGAGCAGTTCTTC
TRBD1,TRBJ1-5,.,TRBV5-6,CASSLAGGPQPQHF,TGTGCCAGCAGCTTGGCAGGGGGCCCTCAGCCCCAGCATTTT
TRBD2,TRBJ2-3,few,TRBV12-3/TRBV12-4,CASSLEAGVADTQYF,TGTGCCAGCAGTTTAGAAGCGGGAGTAGCAGATACGCAGTATTTT
.,TRBJ1-2,many,TRBV7-8,CASSSRSNYGYTF,TGTGCCAGCAGCTCTCGGTCTAACTATGGCTACACCTTC
TRBD2,TRBJ2-3,.,TRBV11-1,CASSSGLAGDPWTDTQYF,TGTGCCAGCAGCTCCGGGCTAGCGGGGGATCCGTGGACAGATACGCAGTATTTT
TRBD1,TRBJ2-5,.,TRBV20-1,CSADTGQGLAETQYF,TGCAGTGCTGATACGGGACAGGGATTAGCAGAGACCCAGTACTTC
TRBD1,TRBJ2-7,few,TRBV27,CASSSPTGGFYEQYF,TGTGCCAGCAGTTCCCCGACAGGGGGCTTTTACGAGCAGTACTTC
TRBD1,TRBJ1-2,few,TRBV5-8,CASSNRETGSRGYTF,TGTGCCAGCAGCAACCGAGAGACAGGGAGTAGAGGCTACACCTTC
.,TRBJ2-3,many,TRBV29-1,CSVGNTDTQYF,TGCAGCGTTGGCAATACAGATACGCAGTATTTT
TRBD1,TRBJ1-4,.,TRBV2,CASRRQGAVTNEKLFF,TGTGCCAGCAGACGACAGGGGGCAGTGACTAATGAAAAACTGTTTTTT
.,TRBJ1-5,few,TRBV6-2/TRBV6-3,CASSYSELLKAQHF,TGTGCCAGCAGTTACTCGGAGCTTCTCAAGGCCCAGCATTTT
TRBD1,TRBJ2-7,few,TRBV2,CATGTGTTYEQYF,TGTGCCACCGGGACAGGAACAACCTACGAGCAGTACTTC
TRBD1,TRBJ1-6,few,TRBV6-2/TRBV6-3,CASTDRGYEPLHF,TGTGCCAGCACGGACAGGGGGTATGAGCCCCTCCACTTT
TRBD1,TRBJ1-1,.,TRBV10-3,CAISDESPEDRGTEAFF,TGTGCCATCAGTGACGAGTCCCCCGAGGACAGGGGGACTGAAGCTTTCTTT